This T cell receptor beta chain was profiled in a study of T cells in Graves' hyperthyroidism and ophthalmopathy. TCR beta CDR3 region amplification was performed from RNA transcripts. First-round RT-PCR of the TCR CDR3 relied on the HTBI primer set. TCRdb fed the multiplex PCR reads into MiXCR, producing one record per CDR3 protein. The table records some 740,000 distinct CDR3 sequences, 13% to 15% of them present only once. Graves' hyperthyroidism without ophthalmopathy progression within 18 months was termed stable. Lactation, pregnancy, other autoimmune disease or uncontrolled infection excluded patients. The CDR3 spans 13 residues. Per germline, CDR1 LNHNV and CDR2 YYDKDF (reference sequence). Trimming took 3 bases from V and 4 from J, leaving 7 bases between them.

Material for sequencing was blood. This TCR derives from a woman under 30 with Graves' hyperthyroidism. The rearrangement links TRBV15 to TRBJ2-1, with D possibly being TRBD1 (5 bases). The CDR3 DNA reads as TGTGCCACCAGCAGCAGGGATTACAATGAGCAGTTCTTC. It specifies CATSSRDYNEQFF.